Below are 22 T cell receptor beta chains sequenced from a single sample in a study of OX40 agonist ivuxolimab in advanced cancers. Measured with immunoSEQ multiplex PCR; TCRdb has only the in-frame clones, and not every one. The sample holds about 93,000 clones, around 92% seen once. Sample: CD4+ or CD8+ T cells sorted from blood, taken in a trial of the OX40 agonist ivuxolimab. The source is an adult with an advanced solid tumor such as melanoma, head and neck, liver or kidney cancer.

The rearrangement uses TRBV11-2 and TRBJ2-5, with 12 bases fitting TRBD2. The CDR3 extends over 17 amino acids. The germline V gene has CDR1 SGHAT and CDR2 FQNNGV. V shed 1 base and J 4 bases; nucleotides not matched to a gene: 7. This CDR3 is CASSLGMTSGSSETQYF. CDR3 sequence (DNA): TGTGCCAGCAGCTTAGGGATGACTAGCGGGAGCTCAGAGACCCAGTACTTC.

In DNA form, the CDR3 reads TGTGCCAGCGTAGCGGGGGGGCCGGGGGATACGCAGTATTTT. As protein: CASVAGGPGDTQYF. The chain combines TRBV6-1 with TRBJ2-3; 11 nucleotides match TRBD2. This CDR3 is 14 amino acids long. Germline CDR1 and CDR2: MNHNS and SASEGT. Trimming removed 8 bases from V and 6 bases from J; junction bases left unmatched: 7.

The chain joins TRBV13 to TRBJ2-1; 13 bases are shared with TRBD2. This CDR3 region has 17 residues. The trim removed 8 bases at V and 0 bases at J, leaving 7 bases unmatched. CDR1 and CDR2 (germline): PRHDT, FYEKMQ (reference sequence). The CDR3 spells CASFLRTSGSSYNEQFF. As DNA, the CDR3 is TGTGCCAGCTTTCTCCGGACTAGCGGGAGCTCCTACAATGAGCAGTTCTTC.

This clone was seen a few times. The CDR3 protein is CASSEAGGGAGYGYTF. CDR3 coding DNA: TGTGCCAGCAGTGAAGCGGGTGGGGGAGCGGGCTATGGCTACACCTTC. The chain combines TRBV6-1 with TRBJ1-2, with D maybe TRBD1 (5 bases). The CDR3 runs 16 residues. Germline CDR1 is MNHNS and CDR2 is SASEGT. V dropped 0 bases and J dropped 4 bases, with 15 bases sitting between them.

The CDR3 sequence is CASSLLVLGTGASYEQYF. CDR3 nucleotides: TGTGCCAGCAGCTTACTCGTTTTAGGGACAGGGGCCTCCTACGAGCAGTACTTC. The chain is built from TRBV7-2 and TRBJ2-7; 10 bases are a match to TRBD1. This CDR3 contains 18 residues. Germline V gene sequence: CDR1 SGHTA, CDR2 FQGNSA. Trimming cost V 2 bases and J 0 bases; bases outside gene matches: 10.

The chain combines TRBV6-5 with TRBJ1-2; TRBD1 agrees at 10 bases. V was clipped by 5 bases and J by 4 bases; unmatched bases: 4. The CDR3 consists of 14 residues. Germline CDR1 and CDR2: MNHEY and SVGAGI. The CDR3 reads CASSTGQGGYGYTF. For the CDR3, the DNA is TGTGCCAGCAGTACCGGACAGGGGGGCTATGGCTACACCTTC.

This chain joins TRBV19 and TRBJ2-5; D might be TRBD1 (5 bases). This CDR3 spans 13 amino acids. Germline CDR1 and CDR2: LNHDA and SQIVND (reference sequence). V lost 8 bases and J 1 base, leaving 11 bases between the germline ends. For the CDR3, the DNA is TGTGCCAGTGCAGGGATGGTCCAAGAGACCCAGTACTTC. Its translation: CASAGMVQETQYF.

This clone was found once. V usage is TRBV21-1 and J usage is TRBJ1-1; the table's D call, TRBD1, has no DNA check behind it. TRBV21-1 is marked as a pseudogene. This CDR3 spans 15 amino acids. The CDR3 sequence: CASTAPGTGNTEAFF. DNA of the CDR3: TGTGCCAGCACCGCCCCTGGGACAGGGAACACTGAAGCTTTCTTT.

V gene TRBV18 combines with J gene TRBJ2-2, with D unresolved. The CDR3 runs 13 residues. Germline CDR1 is KGHSH and CDR2 is LQKENI. V shed 2 bases and J shed 6 bases, with 7 bases lying between them. Here the CDR3 DNA reads TGTGCCAGCTCACCAGACCCGTCCGGGGAGCTGTTTTTT. Residues: CASSPDPSGELFF.

The V call is TRBV9, the J call TRBJ2-7; D ambiguous. Germline V lookup: CDR1 SGDLS, CDR2 YYNGEE. The CDR3 totals 15 residues. The V end lost 0 bases, the J end lost 5 bases, and 15 bases lay between the germline ends. The CDR3 loop is CASSVATTLTHEQYF. CDR3 nucleotide sequence: TGTGCCAGCAGCGTAGCTACTACTCTTACCCACGAGCAGTACTTC.

The chain uses TRBV15 and TRBJ1-2; D perhaps matches TRBD1 (6 bases). V lost 5 bases to trimming and J lost 0 bases, with 10 bases between them. The germline V gene has CDR1 LNHNV and CDR2 YYDKDF (reference sequence). The CDR3 totals 14 residues. CDR3 nucleotide sequence: TGTGCCACCAGCGTGGACAGCGCTAACTATGGCTACACCTTC. This sequence encodes CATSVDSANYGYTF.

The sample holds one count of this clone. This CDR3 reads CASKGLGNTEAFF. The CDR3 nucleotides are TGTGCCAGCAAAGGACTGGGGAACACTGAAGCTTTCTTT. J is TRBJ1-1 and V is TRBV6-5, with D unclear. The V end was cut by 7 bases, the J end by 1 base, with 10 bases between. The V gene's germline CDR1 is MNHEY and CDR2 SVGAGI. The CDR3 is made up of 13 amino acids.

The J gene is TRBJ1-2, the V gene TRBV9; weak D call: TRBD1 (6 bases). This CDR3 contains 14 residues. V was pared by 4 bases and J by 8 bases, with 18 bases between. CDR1 and CDR2 from the germline V gene are SGDLS and YYNGEE. In nucleotides, the CDR3 is TGTGCCAGCAGCTCGAAGGCGGGGGGCTTCGGCTACACCTTC. This gives the protein CASSSKAGGFGYTF.

This chain connects TRBV7-8 to TRBJ2-3; 8 bases agree with TRBD2. Per the germline V gene, CDR1 is SGHVS and CDR2 is FQNEAQ. Trimming cost V 2 bases and J 0 bases; bases outside gene matches: 4. There are 16 residues in the CDR3. The CDR3 here is CASSLRSGGSTDTQYF. In nucleotides, the CDR3 is TGTGCCAGCAGCTTAAGGAGCGGGGGCAGCACAGATACGCAGTATTTT.

The chain joins TRBV6-5 to TRBJ2-7; tentative D call: TRBD1 (6 bases). Looked up from germline, CDR1 is MNHEY and CDR2 is SVGAGI. This CDR3 has 12 residues. V gave up 5 bases and J gave up 5 bases, with 10 bases separating them. CDR3 bases: TGTGCCAGCAGTGACAGGCGCGACGAGCAGTACTTC. This sequence encodes CASSDRRDEQYF.

This clone was detected once. J is TRBJ2-7 and V is TRBV9; D remains ambiguous. CDR1 and CDR2 (germline): SGDLS, YYNGEE. CDR3 length: 14 residues. The V end was cut by 1 base, the J end by 0 bases, with 8 bases between. The CDR3 nucleotides are TGTGCCAGCAGCGTAAAAAGTGGCTCCTACGAGCAGTACTTC. Residues: CASSVKSGSYEQYF.

In DNA, the CDR3 is TGTGCCAGTCGCGCAGAAGGGGGGGCGGAAGCTTTCTTT. Translation gives CASRAEGGAEAFF. The gene calls are TRBV19 and TRBJ1-1, with D possibly matching TRBD1 (6 bases). The germline gives CDR1 LNHDA, CDR2 SQIVND (reference sequence). The CDR3 spans 13 residues. The V gene lost 8 bases and the J gene lost 8 bases, with 18 bases spanning the gap.

This chain uses TRBV6-5 with TRBJ2-4; D gene ambiguous. Trimming cost V 5 bases and J 10 bases, with 12 bases left between them. The CDR3 consists of 12 residues. Looked up from germline, CDR1 is MNHEY and CDR2 is SVGAGI. CDR3 region: CASSERGVIQYF. The CDR3 coding sequence is TGTGCCAGCAGTGAAAGAGGTGTAATTCAGTACTTC.

The chain links TRBV4-1 to TRBJ1-2; D is ambiguous. Looked up from germline, CDR1 is MGHRA and CDR2 is YSYEKL. The CDR3 consists of 14 residues. Trimming shortened V by 1 base and J by 2 bases, and 8 bases separated the two germline ends. The CDR3 DNA follows: TGCGCCAGCAGCCAAGCCCTGGGGAACTATGGCTACACCTTC. It encodes CASSQALGNYGYTF.

The DNA of the CDR3 is TGTGCCAGCTCACGGGGCGGGACCGGCCAAGAGACCCAGTACTTC. This gives the protein CASSRGGTGQETQYF. V is TRBV18 and J is TRBJ2-5; weak D call: TRBD2 (6 bases). Germline V gene data show CDR1 as KGHSH and CDR2 as LQKENI. Trimming cost V 4 bases and J 1 base, with 13 bases left between them. This CDR3 region has 15 residues. Variable domain in full (rest from reference TRBV18 and TRBJ2-5): NAGVMQNPRHLVRRRGQEARLRCSPMKGHSHVYWYRQLPEEGLKFMVYLQKENIIDESGMPKERFSAEFPKEGPSILRIQQVVRGDSAAYFCASSRGGTGQETQYFGPGTRLLVL.

The chain employs TRBV19 and TRBJ1-4; 10 bases fit TRBD1. Germline lookup yields CDR1 LNHDA and CDR2 SQIVND (reference sequence). The J segment lost 7 bases and the V segment lost 3 bases, leaving 8 bases of the junction unmatched. The CDR3 totals 16 residues. The CDR3 nucleotides read TGTGCCAGTAGTATCCCGGGACAGGGGACGCCTGAAAAACTGTTTTTT. It yields the protein CASSIPGQGTPEKLFF.

The chain recombines TRBV6-1 with TRBJ2-3; 13 bases map to TRBD2. This CDR3 contains 18 residues. Germline V gives CDR1 MNHNS, CDR2 SASEGT. Germline trimming cut 1 base from V and 3 bases from J; bases unmatched to any gene: 7. The CDR3 loop is CASSEVTTSGGATDTQYF. The CDR3 nucleotides read TGTGCCAGCAGTGAAGTCACCACTAGCGGGGGGGCGACAGATACGCAGTATTTT.